The rows below give T cell receptor beta chains drawn from one sample of a study of technical replicates of blood from several donors. The assay was immunoSEQ multiplex PCR, and TCRdb's table has in-frame clones only and misses some. Of fewer than 90,000 clones in the sample, just under 95% were seen once. Material for sequencing was T cells isolated from PBMCs. Source of these receptors: a human donor in good health. The CDR3 runs from the conserved cysteine through the conserved F or W. The D gene is left open where the match is weak. Expanded clones get a size class; other rows say once, few or many, or leave the size out.

abundance,j_gene,d_gene,v_gene,CDR3nt,CDR3aa
once,TRBJ1-4,NA,TRBV4-1,TGCGCCAGCAGCCAGCCGAGAACAGGGGAAAAACTGTTTTTT,CASSQPRTGEKLFF
NA,TRBJ1-1,NA,TRBV7-9,TGTGCCAGCAGCCTCGCCGGGAGGGGGACTGAAGCTTTCTTT,CASSLAGRGTEAFF
NA,TRBJ2-7,NA,TRBV25-1,TGTGCCAGCAGTCCCTACCCAGGGGTTTCCGAGCAGTACTTC,CASSPYPGVSEQYF
NA,TRBJ2-2,NA,TRBV10-1,TGCGCCAGCAGTGAGTTGGAGCCGAACACCGGGGAGCTGTTTTTT,CASSELEPNTGELFF
NA,TRBJ1-6,TRBD1,TRBV14,TGTGCCAGCAGCCAAGGATTTACAGGGGGCAATTATAATTCACCCCTCCACTTT,CASSQGFTGGNYNSPLHF
NA,TRBJ2-7,TRBD2,TRBV28,TGTGCCAGCAGTTTATTCGTTAGCGGGTCCTACGAGCAGTACTTC,CASSLFVSGSYEQYF
NA,TRBJ1-2,TRBD1,TRBV4-2,TGTGCCAGCAACTCAAGAACAGGGGCTGCTAACTATGGCTACACCTTC,CASNSRTGAANYGYTF
NA,TRBJ2-5,TRBD2,TRBV6-5,TGTGCCAGCAGCCATACGGGGGGGGATCAAGAGACCCAGTACTTC,CASSHTGGDQETQYF
NA,TRBJ2-7,TRBD2,TRBV28,TGTGCCAGCAGTTTGTCGGCTGGGACTAGCGCGGGCTACGAGCAGTACTTC,CASSLSAGTSAGYEQYF
NA,TRBJ2-2,NA,TRBV5-8,TGTGCCAGCAGCTCAGGGTCGGGCGGGGAGCTGTTTTTT,CASSSGSGGELFF
NA,TRBJ1-5,NA,TRBV27,TGTGCCAGCAGTCCAACACCCCACACAGGGATGAGCGATCAGCCCCAGCATTTT,CASSPTPHTGMSDQPQHF
NA,TRBJ2-3,NA,TRBV5-5,TGTGCCAGCAGCTTAAGCGCAGATACGCAGTATTTT,CASSLSADTQYF
NA,TRBJ2-7,TRBD2,TRBV11-2,TGTGCCAGCAGCTTAGACTCATGGGGTGGGACTAACACCTACGAGCAGTACTTC,CASSLDSWGGTNTYEQYF
NA,TRBJ1-6,TRBD1,TRBV27,TGTGCCAGCAGGCGAGACAGGGCCCGATCACCCCTCCACTTT,CASRRDRARSPLHF
once,TRBJ1-1,TRBD1,TRBV5-5,TGTGCCAGCAGCACCAGCACCGGGACAGGCAGGATGAACACTGAAGCTTTCTTT,CASSTSTGTGRMNTEAFF
NA,TRBJ1-2,TRBD1,TRBV7-9,TGTGCCAGCAGCTCAACACAGGGGGGAACTCACTACACCTTC,CASSSTQGGTHYTF
NA,TRBJ2-7,TRBD1,TRBV11-3,TGTGCCAGCAGCTTAGGGGGGACAGGGCGTATGGAGCAGTACTTC,CASSLGGTGRMEQYF
once,TRBJ2-2,NA,TRBV19,TGTGCCAGTAGTTGGGCAGCGAACACCGGGGAGCTGTTTTTT,CASSWAANTGELFF
NA,TRBJ1-2,TRBD1,TRBV5-1,TGCGCCAGCAGCTTGGGTTCGACAGGGAGAAACGGCTACACCTTC,CASSLGSTGRNGYTF
NA,TRBJ2-2,NA,TRBV28,TGTGCCAGCAGTTTAACCCGGCGGGCGAGCGCCGGGGAGCTGTTTTTT,CASSLTRRASAGELFF
NA,TRBJ2-7,NA,TRBV28,TGTGCCAGCAGTTTAATTTGGGAGCACTACGAGCAGTACTTC,CASSLIWEHYEQYF
NA,TRBJ2-7,NA,TRBV9,TGTGCCAGCAGCGTAGCAGGCGCCTGGTCTAACGAGCAGTACTTC,CASSVAGAWSNEQYF
NA,TRBJ2-7,NA,TRBV18,TGTGCCAGCTCACCACTATCGGGGGCTAGCGGATCCTACGAGCAGTACTTC,CASSPLSGASGSYEQYF
NA,TRBJ2-5,NA,TRBV6-5,TGTGCCAGCAGTTACTTTGGGGGGGCCGGGGAGACCCAGTACTTC,CASSYFGGAGETQYF
NA,TRBJ1-4,NA,TRBV5-4,TGTGCCAGCAGCTTGGCTCTAGGAAATGGAGGTGAAAAACTGTTTTTT,CASSLALGNGGEKLFF
NA,TRBJ2-1,TRBD1,TRBV27,TGTGCCAGCAGTTTATCGTCCTGGCGACAGGGTTTGGCCTCCTACAATGAGCAGTTCTTC,CASSLSSWRQGLASYNEQFF
NA,TRBJ2-1,TRBD2,TRBV7-9,TGTGCCAGCAGCTCCGGGACTACGAATGAGCAGTTCTTC,CASSSGTTNEQFF
NA,TRBJ1-5,NA,TRBV5-6,TGTGCCAGCACCATGGGGGGGGGTCATCAGCCCCAGCATTTT,CASTMGGGHQPQHF
once,TRBJ2-6,TRBD2,TRBV19,TGTGCCAGTAGGCCTCTAGCGGTAAGATCTGGGGCCAACGTCCTGACTTTC,CASRPLAVRSGANVLTF